The clone carrying this TCR beta chain was found a few times. These data come from a study of beta chain features in type 1 diabetes. Investigators reverse transcribed all isolated RNA, so they sequenced expressed TCRB transcripts. The assay was immunoSEQ multiplex PCR, and TCRdb's table has in-frame clones only and misses some. This table holds around 500,000 clones, about an eighth found once. The TCR sequence derives from a woman between 18 and 30 years old in good health. The specimen was naive CD4+ T cells from blood.

The CDR3 nucleotides read TGTGCCAGCAGGTCTGCTTCGGGACAGGGAAACATTCAGTACTTC. Translated: CASRSASGQGNIQYF. This chain uses TRBV11-1 with TRBJ2-4, with TRBD1 matching 9 bases. With 6 bases clipped from V and 6 bases from J, the junction kept 9 bases outside the gene matches. From germline, CDR1 is SGHAT and CDR2 FQDESV (reference sequence). The CDR3 runs 15 residues.